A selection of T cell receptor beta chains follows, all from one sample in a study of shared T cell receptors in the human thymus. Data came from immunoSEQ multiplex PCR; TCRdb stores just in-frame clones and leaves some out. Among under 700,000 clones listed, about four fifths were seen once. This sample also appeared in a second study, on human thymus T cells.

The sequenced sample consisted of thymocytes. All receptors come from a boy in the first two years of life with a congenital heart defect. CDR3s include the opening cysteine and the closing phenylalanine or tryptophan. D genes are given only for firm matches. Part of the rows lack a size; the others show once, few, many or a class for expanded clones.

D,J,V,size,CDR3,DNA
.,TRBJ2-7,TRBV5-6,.,CASSYPGKGGSYEQYF,TGTGCCAGCAGCTACCCGGGGAAAGGAGGGTCCTACGAGCAGTACTTC
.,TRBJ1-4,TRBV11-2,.,CASSVAGSEEKLFF,TGTGCCAGCAGCGTAGCGGGGTCCGAGGAAAAACTGTTTTTT
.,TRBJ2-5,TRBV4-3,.,CASSQGVTGAETQYF,TGCGCCAGCAGCCAAGGGGTCACGGGAGCAGAGACCCAGTACTTC
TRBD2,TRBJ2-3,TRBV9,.,CASSRAGESDTQYF,TGTGCCAGCAGCAGAGCGGGAGAGTCAGATACGCAGTATTTT
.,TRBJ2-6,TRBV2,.,CARLTGSGANVLTF,TGTGCCAGACTCACAGGCTCTGGGGCCAACGTCCTGACTTTC
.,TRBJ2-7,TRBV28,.,CASSFPARGYDEQYF,TGTGCCAGCAGTTTCCCCGCCAGGGGTTACGACGAGCAGTACTTC
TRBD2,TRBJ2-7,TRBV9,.,CASSYGTRPTEQYF,TGTGCCAGCAGCTACGGGACTAGGCCGACCGAGCAGTACTTC
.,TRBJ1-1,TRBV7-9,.,CASSLVRNTEAFF,TGTGCCAGCAGCTTAGTTCGGAACACTGAAGCTTTCTTT
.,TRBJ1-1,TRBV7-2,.,CASSSGPGRTEAFF,TGTGCCAGCAGCTCGGGACCCGGGAGGACTGAAGCTTTCTTT
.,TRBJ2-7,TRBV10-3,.,CAIREQGFGQYF,TGTGCCATCAGAGAACAGGGATTCGGGCAGTACTTC
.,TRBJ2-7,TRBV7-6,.,CASSLELRAALRQQYF,TGTGCCAGCAGCTTAGAGTTGAGGGCCGCCCTACGACAGCAGTACTTC
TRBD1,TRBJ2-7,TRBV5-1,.,CASSFPGTAPYEQYF,TGCGCCAGCAGCTTCCCCGGGACAGCTCCCTACGAGCAGTACTTC
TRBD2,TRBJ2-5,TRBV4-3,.,CASSQGTSGSETQYF,TGCGCCAGCAGCCAGGGGACTAGCGGGAGTGAGACCCAGTACTTC
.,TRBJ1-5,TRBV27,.,CASSLSGVLGGDQPQHF,TGTGCCAGCAGTTTATCCGGAGTGTTAGGGGGGGATCAGCCCCAGCATTTT
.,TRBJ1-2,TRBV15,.,CATSNRGRVDYGYTF,TGTGCCACCAGCAATCGGGGGAGGGTGGACTATGGCTACACCTTC
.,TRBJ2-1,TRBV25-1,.,CASSELGLTYNEQFF,TGTGCCAGCAGTGAACTTGGGCTCACTTACAATGAGCAGTTCTTC
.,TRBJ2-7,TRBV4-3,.,CASSRGREDYEQYF,TGCGCCAGCAGCCGGGGCAGGGAGGACTACGAGCAGTACTTC
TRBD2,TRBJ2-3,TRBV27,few,CASIASGRAKSTDTQYF,TGTGCCAGCATCGCTAGCGGGAGGGCCAAGAGTACAGATACGCAGTATTTT
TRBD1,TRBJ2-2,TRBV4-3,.,CASSQDKGGLNTGELFF,TGCGCCAGCAGCCAAGACAAAGGGGGCTTAAACACCGGGGAGCTGTTTTTT